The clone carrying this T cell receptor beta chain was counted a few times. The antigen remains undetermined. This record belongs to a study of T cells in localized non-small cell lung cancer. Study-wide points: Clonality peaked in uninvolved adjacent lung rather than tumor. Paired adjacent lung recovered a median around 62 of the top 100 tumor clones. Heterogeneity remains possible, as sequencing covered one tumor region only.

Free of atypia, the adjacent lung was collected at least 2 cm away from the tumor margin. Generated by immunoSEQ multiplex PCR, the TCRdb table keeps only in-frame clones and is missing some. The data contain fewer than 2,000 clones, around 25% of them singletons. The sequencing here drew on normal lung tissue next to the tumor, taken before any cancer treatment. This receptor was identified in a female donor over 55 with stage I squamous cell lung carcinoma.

Written as DNA, the CDR3 is TGTGCCAGCAGCTCCCTTGGCGGGGGACCAGACAATGAGCAGTTCTTC. This gives the protein CASSSLGGGPDNEQFF. V usage is TRBV11-1 and J usage is TRBJ2-1; 7 nucleotides agree with TRBD2. Germline assignment: CDR1 SGHAT and CDR2 FQDESV (reference sequence). The trim removed 4 bases at V and 5 bases at J, leaving 11 bases unmatched. CDR3 length: 16 residues. Complete variable domain (other parts from reference TRBV11-1 and TRBJ2-1): EAEVAQSPRYKITEKSQAVAFWCDPISGHATLYWYRQILGQGPELLVQFQDESVVDDSQLPKDRFSAERLKGVDSTLKIQPAELGDSAMYLCASSSLGGGPDNEQFFGPGTRLTVL.